One sample yielded the 22 T cell receptor beta chains listed below, sequenced in a study of T cell changes during pregnancy in multiple sclerosis. Using immunoSEQ multiplex PCR, the repertoire was profiled, and TCRdb retains in-frame clones only, with some absent. In the table there are approximately 92,000 clones, more than 85% of which are singletons. The sequenced sample was peripheral blood, obtained in the first trimester of pregnancy. The receptors here all came from a female donor with multiple sclerosis, enrolled in a pregnancy study.

The chain combines TRBV19 with TRBJ1-5; no clear D. The CDR3 totals 16 residues. Germline V gene sequence: CDR1 LNHDA, CDR2 SQIVND (reference sequence). Trimming took 5 bases from V and 1 from J, leaving 15 bases between them. The CDR3 sequence is CASSSYLWPSNQPQHF. As DNA, the CDR3 is TGTGCCAGTAGTTCATATCTTTGGCCAAGCAATCAGCCCCAGCATTTT.

The chain recombines TRBV30 with TRBJ2-5, with D tentatively TRBD1 (6 bases). Germline V lookup: CDR1 GTSNPN, CDR2 SVGIG (reference sequence). The CDR3 covers 15 residues. Trimming stripped 1 base from V and 2 bases from J, with 14 bases between. In nucleotides, the CDR3 is TGTGCCTGGAGTGCTTACAGGGACCCACAAGAGACCCAGTACTTC. This gives the protein CAWSAYRDPQETQYF.

The J gene is TRBJ2-7, the V gene TRBV9; TRBD1 aligns across 11 bases. CDR1 SGDLS and CDR2 YYNGEE come from the germline V gene. The V segment lost 3 bases and the J segment 3 bases; nucleotides outside the gene matches: 2. CDR3 length: 14 residues. This chain's CDR3 is CASSAGTGGYEQYF. The CDR3 region has the DNA TGTGCCAGCAGCGCCGGGACAGGGGGCTACGAGCAGTACTTC.

J is TRBJ2-5 and V is TRBV7-9; a weak D match, TRBD1 (5 bases). The germline V and J ends were trimmed by 1 base and 5 bases, with 11 bases remaining between them. Germline V gene sequence: CDR1 SEHNR, CDR2 FQNEAQ (reference sequence). The CDR3 runs to 14 residues. CDR3 nucleotides: TGTGCCAGCAGCTTAGGAACAGGCCAGGAGACCCAGTACTTC. This sequence encodes CASSLGTGQETQYF.

V gene TRBV4-3 combines with J gene TRBJ2-2; D might be TRBD2 (5 bases). The germline CDR1 and CDR2 sequences are LGHNA and YSLEER. Trimming removed 0 bases at V and 4 bases at J, with 6 bases between. This CDR3 spans 14 amino acids. CDR3 amino acids: CASSQDRGTGELFF. The CDR3 bases are TGCGCCAGCAGCCAAGATCGGGGCACCGGGGAGCTGTTTTTT.

The rearrangement links TRBV11-2 to TRBJ2-1; TRBD1 might be the D (7 bases). The CDR3 runs 15 residues. CDR1 is SGHAT and CDR2 is FQNNGV in the germline V gene. Deletions cut 10 bases from V and 4 bases from J, with 20 bases between. The CDR3 DNA reads TGTGCCACCTATCTCGCGGGACAGAGATACAATGAGCAGTTCTTC. This encodes CATYLAGQRYNEQFF.

CDR3 sequence reads: CASSLGAGREAFF. The CDR3, as DNA: TGTGCCAGCAGCTTAGGGGCCGGGAGAGAAGCTTTCTTT. The chain carries TRBV7-2 and TRBJ1-1; no firm D call. V dropped 1 base and J dropped 8 bases, with 11 bases sitting between them. Germline V gene sequence: CDR1 SGHTA, CDR2 FQGNSA. The CDR3 is 13 residues long.

This chain uses TRBV30 with TRBJ1-1; maybe TRBD1 (6 bases). The CDR3 loop spans 12 amino acids. Germline V gene sequence: CDR1 GTSNPN, CDR2 SVGIG (reference sequence). Trimming left V 4 bases short and J 4 bases short, with 10 bases between. The CDR3 DNA reads as TGTGCCTGGATTCTAGGGGGCACTGAAGCTTTCTTT. Translated: CAWILGGTEAFF.

This chain uses TRBV30 with TRBJ1-2; D uncertain. Trimming stripped 3 bases from V and 5 bases from J, with 10 bases between. CDR1 is GTSNPN, CDR2 SVGIG, per germline (reference sequence). The CDR3 has 12 amino acids. This CDR3 reads CAWSPTRYGYTF. The CDR3, as DNA: TGTGCCTGGAGCCCGACAAGATATGGCTACACCTTC. Filled out from reference TRBV30 and TRBJ1-2, the complete variable domain reads SQTIHQWPATLVQPVGSPLSLECTVEGTSNPNLYWYRQAAGRGLQLLFYSVGIGQISSEVPQNLSASRPQDRQFILSSKKLLLSDSGFYLCAWSPTRYGYTFGSGTRLTVV.

The CDR3 DNA follows: TGTGCCAGCCTCGAGAGTGGACTAGCGATAACTTTGGGCACAGATACGCAGTATTTT. It yields the protein CASLESGLAITLGTDTQYF. The V call is TRBV13, the J call TRBJ2-3, with 9 bases identical to TRBD2. The CDR3 extends over 19 amino acids. Germline values: CDR1 PRHDT, CDR2 FYEKMQ (reference sequence). J was trimmed by 1 base and V by 8 bases; bases with no gene match: 19.

As for this clone: The CDR3 does not close with the conserved phenylalanine or tryptophan, likely indicating a read error. The DNA is left out, because the CDR3 cannot be placed on it with certainty; the CDR3 is given as TCRdb lists it. The V and J genes are TRBV15 and TRBJ2-7; TRBD1, the table's D call, was not compared with the DNA. The CDR3 region is 14 residues in length, termini included. Germline loops: CDR1 LNHNV, CDR2 YYDKDF (reference sequence). CDR3 sequence: CATSRGTPRETVSL.

This sequence joins TRBV7-9 and TRBJ1-1; 11 positions match TRBD1. The CDR3 is 14 amino acids. Germline values: CDR1 SEHNR, CDR2 FQNEAQ (reference sequence). Trimming cost V 5 bases and J 7 bases; bases outside gene matches: 6. The CDR3 DNA reads as TGTGCCAGCAGCCCCGGACAGGGGGCGATTGAAGCTTTCTTT. As protein: CASSPGQGAIEAFF.

The chain couples TRBV18 to TRBJ2-5; TRBD1 aligns across 8 bases. Losses at the gene ends were 4 bases for V and 5 bases for J; bases not matched to a gene: 3. The CDR3 loop spans 13 amino acids. Germline CDR1 is KGHSH and CDR2 is LQKENI. The CDR3 here is CASSQTGVETQYF. CDR3 in DNA: TGTGCCAGCTCACAGACAGGGGTGGAGACCCAGTACTTC.

The rearrangement links TRBV14 to TRBJ2-7; D is possibly TRBD1 (5 bases). V lost 1 base, J lost 1 base, and 11 bases lay in between. The V gene's germline CDR1 is SGHDN and CDR2 FVKESK. CDR3 size: 15 residues. The CDR3 loop reads CASSQGRVSSYEQYF. CDR3 DNA sequence: TGTGCCAGCAGCCAAGGCAGGGTATCGTCCTACGAGCAGTACTTC.

There are a few counts of this clone. This chain joins TRBV6-4 and TRBJ2-2; 11 bases fit TRBD2. Germline-derived CDR1 and CDR2 are MRHNA and SNTAGT. Unmatched junction bases numbered 0, after V lost 0 bases and J lost 6 bases. CDR3 length equals 15 residues. CDR3 region: CASSDSLAGAGELFF. The CDR3 DNA follows: TGTGCCAGCAGTGACTCACTAGCGGGAGCCGGGGAGCTGTTTTTT.

This clone occurred once. This chain links TRBV4-1 with TRBJ2-1; TRBD2 aligns across 9 bases. Germline lookup yields CDR1 MGHRA and CDR2 YSYEKL. The CDR3 is 14 residues long. The J segment lost 8 bases and the V segment lost 4 bases, leaving 6 bases of the junction unmatched. CDR3 nucleotide sequence: TGCGCCAGCAGCCCCGGGACTAGCAGGCATGAGCAGTTCTTC. Translation: CASSPGTSRHEQFF.

The chain is built from TRBV13 and TRBJ2-7; TRBD2 matches 8 bases. The CDR3 is made up of 17 amino acids. J was trimmed by 6 bases and V by 2 bases; bases with no gene match: 15. The germline V gene has CDR1 PRHDT and CDR2 FYEKMQ (reference sequence). The CDR3 is CASSLSPTSGRVSEQYF. CDR3 in DNA: TGTGCCAGCAGCTTATCCCCGACGTCCGGGAGGGTCTCCGAGCAGTACTTC.

The V and J genes are TRBV15 and TRBJ1-1; the D gene is possibly TRBD1 (6 bases). V lost 1 base, J lost 0 bases, and 9 bases lay in between. CDR3 length: 15 amino acids. CDR1 and CDR2 (germline): LNHNV, YYDKDF (reference sequence). CDR3 protein: CATSRAGALNTEAFF. CDR3 coding DNA: TGTGCCACCAGCAGAGCAGGGGCCTTGAACACTGAAGCTTTCTTT.

The chain's CDR3 is CASSVRQGGTIYF. CDR3 sequence (DNA): TGTGCCAGCAGTGTCCGACAGGGCGGCACCATATATTTT. The chain uses TRBV6-5 and TRBJ1-3; 7 nucleotides match TRBD1. CDR3 length equals 13 residues. The germline CDR1 and CDR2 sequences are MNHEY and SVGAGI. V was pared by 5 bases and J by 9 bases, with 7 bases of the junction left unmatched.

The rearrangement uses TRBV29-1 and TRBJ2-5; 8 bases are a match to TRBD1. CDR3 size: 14 residues. The ends lost 4 bases at V and 5 bases at J; junction bases unmatched: 9. Germline CDR1 is SQVTM and CDR2 is ANQGSEA. The CDR3 spells CSVGLTGVGETQYF. The CDR3 region has the DNA TGCAGCGTTGGCCTGACAGGGGTTGGGGAGACCCAGTACTTC.

The chain employs TRBV7-7 and TRBJ1-1; 7 positions agree with TRBD1. Unmatched junction bases numbered 7, after V lost 2 bases and J lost 1 base. Germline V gives CDR1 SSHAT, CDR2 FNYEAQ (reference sequence). The CDR3 is made up of 16 amino acids. The CDR3 protein is CASSLNAGTENTEAFF. In nucleotides, the CDR3 is TGTGCCAGCAGCTTAAATGCCGGGACAGAGAACACTGAAGCTTTCTTT.

This clone occurred once. This chain links TRBV4-1 with TRBJ2-3; D is uncertain. The length of the CDR3 is 14 residues. Germline assignment: CDR1 MGHRA and CDR2 YSYEKL. Trimming shortened V by 3 bases and J by 4 bases, and 11 bases separated the two germline ends. The CDR3 DNA is TGCGCCAGCAGCCATATTTTCCGGGCAGATACGCAGTATTTT. Its protein product is CASSHIFRADTQYF.